One and the same sample provided the 32 T cell receptor beta chains below, sequenced in a study of CD8 T cells in ankylosing spondylitis. Whole-study results and caveats: About 8 highly homologous variants made up a TCR beta motif, and this motif appeared characteristic of ankylosing spondylitis blood.

TCRdb re-derived calls from the 5' RACE reads in MiXCR, one entry per CDR3 protein. The table has about 330,000 distinct CDR3 sequences, less than 9.5% seen once. Their recognized antigens are unknown. Material for sequencing was blood, either unsorted or a sorted T cell fraction (not recorded which). The receptors originated from a male donor with ankylosing spondylitis.

This clonotype has just a few counts. This may stem from a read error, because a much larger clone lies one nucleotide away. This chain joins TRBV14 and TRBJ2-3; D gene uncertain. Germline CDR1 is SGHDN and CDR2 is FVKESK. The CDR3 length is 11 residues. The V and J ends lost 3 bases and 4 bases respectively, with 2 bases between them. The CDR3 bases are TGTGCCAGCAGCCACGCAGATACGCAGTATTTT. This sequence encodes CASSHADTQYF.

The chain recombines TRBV12-3 or TRBV12-4 with TRBJ1-5; no reliable D call. V shed 6 bases and J shed 5 bases, with 14 bases lying between them. The CDR3 sequence is 14 residues long. CDR3 sequence: CASRVWARDQPQHF. The DNA for the CDR3 is TGTGCCAGCAGGGTGTGGGCACGAGATCAGCCCCAGCATTTT.

This clonotype was seen a handful of times. The junction and the germline gene differ at one end; a read error may be behind it. The chain employs TRBV11-1 and TRBJ2-1; the match to TRBD2 covers 10 bases. CDR1 is SGHAT, CDR2 FQDESV, per germline (reference sequence). The CDR3 has 14 residues. The CDR3 DNA reads as TGTGCCAGCAACTTAGCGGGAGGCTACAATGAGCAGTTCTTC. It encodes CASNLAGGYNEQFF.

This clonotype was recorded at least ten times. The J gene is TRBJ2-1, the V gene TRBV12-5, with a possible D match to TRBD1 (6 bases). Germline V gene data show CDR1 as LGHNT and CDR2 as FRNRAP. CDR3 length: 16 residues. With 6 bases removed from V and 10 bases from J, the gap between germline ends came to 25 bases. The CDR3 protein is CASGSGRAGTTGEQFF. The CDR3 region has the DNA TGTGCTAGTGGATCCGGTCGGGCGGGCACTACAGGGGAGCAGTTCTTC.

This sequence joins TRBV6-5 and TRBJ2-3; 7 bases line up with TRBD2. Trimming at V came to 0 bases and at J to 3 bases, leaving 15 bases not matched to a gene. CDR1 is MNHEY and CDR2 is SVGAGI in the germline V gene. There are 19 residues in the CDR3. This CDR3 is CASSYSFLAGVEETDTQYF. DNA of the CDR3: TGTGCCAGCAGTTACTCGTTTCTCGCGGGAGTCGAGGAAACAGATACGCAGTATTTT.

The sample holds many counts of this clonotype. The chain employs TRBV28 and TRBJ2-7, with unresolved D. This CDR3 has 15 residues. Trimming took off 3 bases at V and 0 bases at J, with 12 bases between the two ends. Germline loops: CDR1 MDHEN, CDR2 SYDVKM. CDR3 DNA sequence: TGTGCCAGCAGTTTCCGCTCGCCGCCCTCCTACGAGCAGTACTTC. This encodes CASSFRSPPSYEQYF.

This clonotype was detected many times. The chain recombines TRBV29-1 with TRBJ2-1, with 7 nucleotides matching TRBD1. V trimming: 6 bases; J trimming: 2 bases; junction bases outside the gene matches: 7. The CDR3 runs 14 residues. CDR1 and CDR2 (germline): SQVTM, ANQGSEA. The CDR3 nucleotides read TGCAGCGTAGCCGGGACAGTCGCCTACAATGAGCAGTTCTTC. Its translation: CSVAGTVAYNEQFF.

This clonotype has more than one count but fewer than ten. V and J are TRBV5-1 and TRBJ2-3; D not resolved. Trimming removed 1 base at V and 1 base at J, with 10 bases between. The CDR3 is made up of 15 amino acids. CDR1 is SGHRS and CDR2 is YFSETQ in the germline V gene. The CDR3 reads CASSLRTWGTDTQYF. DNA of the CDR3: TGCGCCAGCAGCTTGAGGACCTGGGGCACAGATACGCAGTATTTT.

The sample holds many counts of this clonotype. The rearrangement joins TRBV29-1 to TRBJ2-2; TRBD1 or TRBD2 may be the D gene (5 bases each). The germline V gene has CDR1 SQVTM and CDR2 ANQGSEA. V lost 0 bases and J lost 7, with 15 bases in between. There are 15 residues in the CDR3. CDR3 coding DNA: TGCAGCGTTGAAGATCGGGGCCAAGAGGACGGGGAGCTGTTTTTT. It translates to CSVEDRGQEDGELFF.

This chain uses TRBV7-9 with TRBJ2-7; the match to TRBD2 covers 7 bases. Germline trimming cut 3 bases from V and 4 bases from J; bases unmatched to any gene: 3. CDR1 is SEHNR and CDR2 is FQNEAQ in the germline V gene (reference sequence). CDR3 length equals 13 residues. CDR3 DNA: TGTGCCAGCAGCTTTTCTAGCGGATACGAGCAGTACTTC. This gives the protein CASSFSSGYEQYF.

The table lists this clonotype with a few counts. The chain couples TRBV5-6 to TRBJ2-7, with D unclear. Germline V gene lookup returns CDR1 SGHDT and CDR2 YYEEEE. The CDR3 spans 15 residues. V was cut by 1 base and J by 2 bases, with 13 bases left in between. The CDR3 protein is CASSLSVDWAYEQYF. CDR3 in DNA: TGTGCCAGCAGCTTGTCGGTCGACTGGGCCTACGAGCAGTACTTC. Full variable domain (rest looked up from reference TRBV5-6 and TRBJ2-7): DAGVTQSPTHLIKTRGQQVTLRCSPKSGHDTVSWYQQALGQGPQFIFQYYEEEERQRGNFPDRFSGHQFPNYSSELNVNALLLGDSALYLCASSLSVDWAYEQYFGPGTRLTVT.

This clonotype has at least ten counts. The chain has TRBV28 and TRBJ2-7; TRBD1 matches 10 bases. The V segment lost 5 bases and the J segment 7 bases; nucleotides outside the gene matches: 11. There are 15 residues in the CDR3. Looked up from germline, CDR1 is MDHEN and CDR2 is SYDVKM. CDR3 sequence: CASSTPGTGVKEQYF. The CDR3 DNA is TGTGCCAGCAGTACACCAGGGACAGGGGTAAAAGAGCAGTACTTC.

In this sample, this clonotype turned up many times. The V gene is TRBV6-1, the J gene TRBJ2-5, with 7 positions matching TRBD2. Trimming at V came to 6 bases and at J to 4 bases, leaving 8 bases not matched to a gene. The germline CDR1 and CDR2 sequences are MNHNS and SASEGT. This CDR3 spans 14 amino acids. CDR3 in amino acids: CASRAHSGGETQYF. Written as DNA, the CDR3 is TGTGCCAGCAGGGCCCACTCGGGGGGAGAGACCCAGTACTTC.

This chain uses TRBV3-1 with TRBJ1-2; D ambiguous. Germline CDR1 reads LGHDT; CDR2 reads YNNKEL (reference sequence). V dropped 2 bases and J dropped 7 bases, with 8 bases sitting between them. This CDR3 is built from 12 residues. The CDR3 DNA reads TGTGCCAGCAGCCAAACGATCGGTGGCTACACCTTC. Amino acid sequence: CASSQTIGGYTF.

This clonotype was recorded many times. The chain is built from TRBV12-3 or TRBV12-4 and TRBJ1-3; D gene unclear. Trimming removed 5 bases from V and 4 bases from J, with 6 bases in between. CDR3 size: 12 residues. The DNA of the CDR3 is TGTGCCAGCAGTCCGTCGGGAAACACCATATATTTT. Its protein is CASSPSGNTIYF.

The gene calls are TRBV10-3 and TRBJ1-1; TRBD1 matches 8 bases. Looked up from germline, CDR1 is ENHRY and CDR2 is SYGVKD. After removal of 6 bases from V and 4 bases from J, the junction contained 7 bases not matched to a gene. The CDR3 loop spans 14 amino acids. CDR3 in amino acids: CAIRADRAGTEAFF. CDR3 DNA: TGTGCCATCAGAGCGGACAGGGCCGGCACTGAAGCTTTCTTT.

This clonotype showed up many times. The V and J genes are TRBV9 and TRBJ1-2; 10 nucleotides agree with TRBD1. Per germline, CDR1 SGDLS and CDR2 YYNGEE. This CDR3 has 16 residues. V gave up 0 bases and J gave up 8 bases; unmatched junction bases: 10. The CDR3 region is CASSVDSGQGLEGYTF. As DNA, the CDR3 is TGTGCCAGCAGCGTAGATTCGGGACAGGGGTTGGAAGGCTACACCTTC. Supplemented by reference TRBV9 and TRBJ1-2, the full variable domain reads DSGVTQTPKHLITATGQRVTLRCSPRSGDLSVYWYQQSLDQGLQFLIQYYNGEERAKGNILERFSAQQFPDLHSELNLSSLELGDSALYFCASSVDSGQGLEGYTFGSGTRLTVV.

In this sample, this clonotype turned up many times. This rearrangement joins TRBV9 to TRBJ2-1; the match to TRBD2 covers 8 bases. CDR1 SGDLS and CDR2 YYNGEE come from the germline V gene. With V trimmed by 2 bases and J by 10 bases, 11 bases remained unmatched. The CDR3 is 15 amino acids. This chain's CDR3 is CASSVLGREGQEQFF. The CDR3 DNA sequence: TGTGCCAGCAGCGTTCTTGGACGGGAGGGCCAAGAGCAGTTCTTC.

This clonotype showed up just a few times. This rearrangement joins TRBV28 to TRBJ2-1; 7 nucleotides agree with TRBD1. V shed 5 bases and J 9 bases; nucleotides not matched to a gene: 7. This CDR3 has 13 residues. Germline CDR1 MDHEN, CDR2 SYDVKM. Here the CDR3 DNA reads TGTGCCAGCAGTGGCAGACAGGGCACTGAGCAGTTCTTC. This sequence encodes CASSGRQGTEQFF. The whole variable domain, remainder taken from reference TRBV28 and TRBJ2-1, is DVKVTQSSRYLVKRTGEKVFLECVQDMDHENMFWYRQDPGLGLRLIYFSYDVKMKEKGDIPEGYSVSREKKERFSLILESASTNQTSMYLCASSGRQGTEQFFGPGTRLTVL.

The chain links TRBV4-1 to TRBJ1-6; D unresolved. CDR3 size: 16 residues. Germline V CDR1 and CDR2: MGHRA, YSYEKL. V was cut by 3 bases and J by 6 bases, with 15 bases left in between. The CDR3 bases are TGCGCCAGCAGCCAGCGGACCGGTAACGTTAATTCACCCCTCCACTTT. Amino acids: CASSQRTGNVNSPLHF.

This clonotype was counted between two and nine times. The chain is built from TRBV6-2 or TRBV6-3 and TRBJ1-5; 7 nucleotides line up with TRBD1. The CDR3 is 17 residues long. Germline V lookup: CDR1 MNHEY, CDR2 SVGEGT. The V segment lost 2 bases and the J segment 0 bases; nucleotides outside the gene matches: 7. The CDR3 protein is CASSYGQGDASNQPQHF. The CDR3 DNA sequence: TGTGCCAGCAGTTACGGGCAGGGGGACGCTAGCAATCAGCCCCAGCATTTT.

This clonotype was found many times. The gene calls are TRBV28 and TRBJ2-3, with D hard to call. The CDR3 length is 13 residues. In germline, CDR1 is MDHEN, CDR2 SYDVKM. V was trimmed by 4 bases and J by 5 bases, leaving 10 bases between them. CDR3 sequence reads: CASSSGAKDTQYF. CDR3 sequence (DNA): TGTGCCAGCAGTTCAGGCGCCAAAGATACGCAGTATTTT.

This clonotype occurred many times. The chain couples TRBV5-6 to TRBJ2-3, with 8 positions matching TRBD2. CDR1 SGHDT and CDR2 YYEEEE come from the germline V gene. CDR3 length: 16 amino acids. With 0 bases clipped from V and 5 bases from J, the junction kept 8 bases outside the gene matches. The CDR3 region is CASSLATGGMEDTQYF. The DNA for the CDR3 is TGTGCCAGCAGCTTGGCCACGGGAGGGATGGAAGATACGCAGTATTTT.

V is TRBV7-8 and J is TRBJ2-7; 8 bases are a match to TRBD2. Germline V gives CDR1 SGHVS, CDR2 FQNEAQ. The CDR3 totals 14 residues. The V gene end was trimmed by 6 bases and the J gene end by 3 bases; junction bases not matched to a gene: 7. The CDR3: CASRLADPLYEQYF. The CDR3 DNA reads as TGTGCCAGCAGACTAGCGGATCCCCTCTACGAGCAGTACTTC.

This chain connects TRBV4-2 to TRBJ2-3, with 11 positions matching TRBD2. The V segment lost 3 bases and the J segment 4 bases; nucleotides outside the gene matches: 6. Germline-derived CDR1 and CDR2 are LGHNA and YNFKEQ. The CDR3 has 16 residues. CDR3 residues: CASSHLTSGSADTQYF. CDR3 in DNA: TGTGCCAGCAGCCACCTCACTAGCGGGAGCGCAGATACGCAGTATTTT.

This clonotype was counted a few times. The V call is TRBV4-1, the J call TRBJ1-5; no clear D. V was pared by 4 bases and J by 4 bases, with 14 bases between. The germline V gene encodes CDR1 MGHRA and CDR2 YSYEKL. There are 15 residues in the CDR3. Here the CDR3 DNA reads TGCGCCAGCAGCCCATACCGAACGTCTAATCAGCCCCAGCATTTT. Encoded protein: CASSPYRTSNQPQHF.

There are a few counts of this clonotype. The chain carries TRBV28 and TRBJ1-2, with D maybe TRBD1 (6 bases). Germline CDR1 reads MDHEN; CDR2 reads SYDVKM. The CDR3 has 14 residues. V was clipped by 6 bases and J by 4 bases, with 15 bases between them. CDR3 in amino acids: CASSSNADSYGYTF. CDR3 coding DNA: TGTGCCAGCAGCTCTAATGCGGACAGCTATGGCTACACCTTC.

The rearrangement uses TRBV9 and TRBJ2-5, with TRBD2 identical over 8 bases. CDR3 length: 17 residues. The junction had 9 bases not matched to a gene; V was cut back by 0 bases and J by 2 bases. Germline values: CDR1 SGDLS, CDR2 YYNGEE. The CDR3 protein is CASSVAPGLGTQETQYF. The CDR3 bases are TGTGCCAGCAGCGTAGCACCGGGACTAGGGACTCAAGAGACCCAGTACTTC.

This clonotype was seen a few times. V usage is TRBV12-3 or TRBV12-4 and J usage is TRBJ1-1; weak D call: TRBD1 (5 bases). Trimming pared 6 bases from V and 6 bases from J, leaving 17 bases between. The CDR3 loop spans 14 amino acids. CDR3 coding DNA: TGTGCCAGCAGCCTCCCGGGGGGTTTGGCTGAAGCTTTCTTT. Amino acid sequence: CASSLPGGLAEAFF.

This chain joins TRBV5-6 and TRBJ2-5; D is uncertain. Trimming pared 7 bases from V and 8 bases from J, leaving 15 bases between. The CDR3 is 12 residues long. The germline gives CDR1 SGHDT, CDR2 YYEEEE. CDR3 amino acids: CASGPGSGTQYF. In DNA, the CDR3 is TGTGCCAGCGGCCCCGGGTCCGGTACCCAGTACTTC.

This clonotype has ten or more counts. V is TRBV24-1 and J is TRBJ2-2; D is tentatively TRBD1 or TRBD2 (7 bases each). CDR1 and CDR2 from the germline V gene are KGHDR and SFDVKD. Trimming stripped 9 bases from V and 3 bases from J, with 13 bases between. The CDR3 loop spans 14 amino acids. This CDR3 reads CATGRGPDTGELFF. The CDR3 coding sequence is TGTGCCACCGGGAGGGGGCCGGACACCGGGGAGCTGTTTTTT.

This clonotype was detected a few times. This chain connects TRBV6-5 to TRBJ2-7, with 10 positions matching TRBD1. The CDR3 is made up of 12 amino acids. The germline V gene has CDR1 MNHEY and CDR2 SVGAGI. Trimming took 6 bases from V and 6 from J; bases not matched to a gene: 2. Here the CDR3 reads CASSRTGGEQYF. In nucleotides, the CDR3 is TGTGCCAGCAGCCGGACAGGGGGCGAGCAGTACTTC.